A single TCR beta chain is shown here with its context. The CDR3 is 15 residues long. CDR1 SGHNT and CDR2 YYREEE come from the germline V gene (reference sequence). The V gene lost 4 bases and the J gene lost 0 bases, with 8 bases spanning the gap. The data stem from a study of blood T cell repertoires in COVID-19. Study-wide background: Acute and convalescent COVID-19 specimens originated in the United States, Italy and Spain. Nucleic acid was either cDNA or gDNA, and it came from T cells, B-cell-depleted T cells, or PBMCs.

Original processing notes: Counts of nucleated cells, estimated from reference gene primer amplification, were obtained. This table comes from immunoSEQ multiplex PCR, and its TCRdb copy is limited to in-frame clones, with some not included. V, J and clone size were drawn from that table, and D and trimming were deduced from the DNA. The table includes over 250,000 clones, about four fifths detected once. The sample taken for sequencing was peripheral blood. The gene calls are TRBV5-4 and TRBJ1-6, with unresolved D. This sequence originates from a woman in her forties or fifties who had recovered from COVID-19. The CDR3 nucleotides are TGTGCCAGCAGCCCTGACACCTCCTATAATTCACCCCTCCACTTT. Its protein product is CASSPDTSYNSPLHF.